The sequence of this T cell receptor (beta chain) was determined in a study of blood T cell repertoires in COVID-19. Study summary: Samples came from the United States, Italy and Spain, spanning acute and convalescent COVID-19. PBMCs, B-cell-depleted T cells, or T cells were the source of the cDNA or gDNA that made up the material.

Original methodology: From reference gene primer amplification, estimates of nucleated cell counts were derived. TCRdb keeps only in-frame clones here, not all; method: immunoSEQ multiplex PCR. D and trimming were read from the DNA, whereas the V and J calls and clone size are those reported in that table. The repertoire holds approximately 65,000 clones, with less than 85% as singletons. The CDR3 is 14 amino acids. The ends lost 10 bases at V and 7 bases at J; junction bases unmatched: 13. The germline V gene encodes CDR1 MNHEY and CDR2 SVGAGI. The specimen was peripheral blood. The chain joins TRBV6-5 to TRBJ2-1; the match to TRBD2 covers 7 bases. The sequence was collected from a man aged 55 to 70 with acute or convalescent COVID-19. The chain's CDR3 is CATFPGPRGNEQFF. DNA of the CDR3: TGTGCCACTTTTCCAGGACCGCGGGGGAATGAGCAGTTCTTC.